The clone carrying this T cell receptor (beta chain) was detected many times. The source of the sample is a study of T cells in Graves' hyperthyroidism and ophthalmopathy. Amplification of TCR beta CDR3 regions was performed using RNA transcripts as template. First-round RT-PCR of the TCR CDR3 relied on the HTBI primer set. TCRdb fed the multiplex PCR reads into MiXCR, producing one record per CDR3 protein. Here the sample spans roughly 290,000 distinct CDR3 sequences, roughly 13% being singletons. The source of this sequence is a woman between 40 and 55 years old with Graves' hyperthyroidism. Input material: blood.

Here the CDR3 reads CASRLGPNTEAFF. CDR3 coding DNA: TGTGCCAGCAGACTAGGACCGAACACTGAAGCTTTCTTT. The chain carries TRBV7-2 and TRBJ1-1, with D hard to call. Germline CDR1 SGHTA, CDR2 FQGNSA. This CDR3 has 13 amino acids. Between the trimmed V and J ends, which lost 6 bases and 1 base, there was a span of 9 bases.